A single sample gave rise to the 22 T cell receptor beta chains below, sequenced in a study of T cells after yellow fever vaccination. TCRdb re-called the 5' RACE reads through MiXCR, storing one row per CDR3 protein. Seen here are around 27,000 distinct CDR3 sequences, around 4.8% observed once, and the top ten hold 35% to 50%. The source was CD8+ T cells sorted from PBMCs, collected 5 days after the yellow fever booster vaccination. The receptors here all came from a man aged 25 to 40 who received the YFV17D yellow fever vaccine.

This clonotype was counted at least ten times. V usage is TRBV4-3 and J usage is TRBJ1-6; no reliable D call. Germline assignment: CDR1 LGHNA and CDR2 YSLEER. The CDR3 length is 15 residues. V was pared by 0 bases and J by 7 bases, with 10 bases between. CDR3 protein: CASSQDLGLNSPLHF. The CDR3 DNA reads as TGCGCCAGCAGCCAAGATCTCGGATTAAATTCACCCCTCCACTTT.

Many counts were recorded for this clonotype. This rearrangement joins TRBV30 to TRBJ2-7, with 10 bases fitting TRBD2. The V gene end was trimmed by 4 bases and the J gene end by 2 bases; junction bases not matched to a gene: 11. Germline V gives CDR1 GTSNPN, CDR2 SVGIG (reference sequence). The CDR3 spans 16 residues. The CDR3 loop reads CAWTAPRTSGPYEQYF. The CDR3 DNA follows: TGTGCCTGGACCGCCCCCCGGACTAGCGGACCCTACGAGCAGTACTTC.

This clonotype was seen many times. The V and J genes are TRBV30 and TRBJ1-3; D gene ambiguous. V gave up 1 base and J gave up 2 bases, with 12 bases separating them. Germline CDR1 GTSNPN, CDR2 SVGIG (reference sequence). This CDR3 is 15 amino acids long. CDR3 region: CAWSGQSHPGNTIYF. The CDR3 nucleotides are TGTGCCTGGAGTGGGCAAAGTCATCCTGGAAACACCATATATTTT. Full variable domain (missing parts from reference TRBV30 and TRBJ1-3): SQTIHQWPATLVQPVGSPLSLECTVEGTSNPNLYWYRQAAGRGLQLLFYSVGIGQISSEVPQNLSASRPQDRQFILSSKKLLLSDSGFYLCAWSGQSHPGNTIYFGEGSWLTVV.

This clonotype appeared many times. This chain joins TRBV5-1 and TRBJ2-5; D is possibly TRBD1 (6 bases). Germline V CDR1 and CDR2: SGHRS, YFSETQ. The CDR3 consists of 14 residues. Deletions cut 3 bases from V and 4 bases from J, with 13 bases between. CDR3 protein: CASSSRTALETQYF. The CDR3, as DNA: TGCGCCAGCAGCTCTCGGACAGCCTTAGAGACCCAGTACTTC.

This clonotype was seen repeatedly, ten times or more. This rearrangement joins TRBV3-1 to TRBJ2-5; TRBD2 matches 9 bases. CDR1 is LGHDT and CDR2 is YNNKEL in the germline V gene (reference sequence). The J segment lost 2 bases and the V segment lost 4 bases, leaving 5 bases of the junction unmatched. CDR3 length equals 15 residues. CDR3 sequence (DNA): TGTGCCAGCAGCCGGGATAGCGGGAGTCAAGAGACCCAGTACTTC. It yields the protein CASSRDSGSQETQYF.

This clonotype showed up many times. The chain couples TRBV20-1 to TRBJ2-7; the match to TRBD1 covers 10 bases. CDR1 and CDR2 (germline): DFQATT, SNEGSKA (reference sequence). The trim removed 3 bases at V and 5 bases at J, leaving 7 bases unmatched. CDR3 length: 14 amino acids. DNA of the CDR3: TGCAGTGCTAGCCTCTGGGACAGGGGCCACGAGCAGTACTTC. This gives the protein CSASLWDRGHEQYF.

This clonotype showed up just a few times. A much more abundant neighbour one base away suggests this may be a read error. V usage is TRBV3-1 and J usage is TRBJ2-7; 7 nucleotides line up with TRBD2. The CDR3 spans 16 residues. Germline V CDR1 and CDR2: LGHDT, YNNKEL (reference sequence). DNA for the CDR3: TGTGCCTGCAGCCAGGGCCCTAGCGGAAGCTCCTACGAGCAGTACTTC. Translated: CACSQGPSGSSYEQYF.

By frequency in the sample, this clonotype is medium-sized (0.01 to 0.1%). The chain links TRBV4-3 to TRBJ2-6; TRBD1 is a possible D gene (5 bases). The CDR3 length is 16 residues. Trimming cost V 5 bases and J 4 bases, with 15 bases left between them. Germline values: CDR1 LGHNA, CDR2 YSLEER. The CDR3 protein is CASSGSAGSGANVLTF. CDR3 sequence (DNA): TGCGCCAGCAGCGGTTCAGCAGGGTCCGGGGCCAACGTCCTGACTTTC.

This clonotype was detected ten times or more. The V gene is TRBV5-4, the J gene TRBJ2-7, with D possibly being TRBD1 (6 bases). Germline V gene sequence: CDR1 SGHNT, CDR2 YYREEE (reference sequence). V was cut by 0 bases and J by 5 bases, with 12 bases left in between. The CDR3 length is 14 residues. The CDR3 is CASSLEQGGDEQYF. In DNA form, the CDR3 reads TGTGCCAGCAGCTTGGAACAGGGTGGCGACGAGCAGTACTTC.

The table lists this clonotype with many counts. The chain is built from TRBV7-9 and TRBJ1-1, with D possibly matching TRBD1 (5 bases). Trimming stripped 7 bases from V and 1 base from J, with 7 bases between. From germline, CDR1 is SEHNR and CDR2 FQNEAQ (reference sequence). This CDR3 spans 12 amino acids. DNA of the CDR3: TGTGCCAGCAAAGGGGCGAACACTGAAGCTTTCTTT. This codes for CASKGANTEAFF.

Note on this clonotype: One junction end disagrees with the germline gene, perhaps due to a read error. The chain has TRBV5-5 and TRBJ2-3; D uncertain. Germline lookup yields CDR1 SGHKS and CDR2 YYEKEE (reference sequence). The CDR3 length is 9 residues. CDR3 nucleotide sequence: TGCCCTAGCACAGATACGCAGTATTTT. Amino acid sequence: CPSTDTQYF.

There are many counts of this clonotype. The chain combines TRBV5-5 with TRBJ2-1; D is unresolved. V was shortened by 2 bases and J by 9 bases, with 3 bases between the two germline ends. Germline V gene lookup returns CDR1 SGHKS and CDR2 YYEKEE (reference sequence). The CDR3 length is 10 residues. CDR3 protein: CASSFAEQFF. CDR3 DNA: TGTGCCAGCAGCTTCGCTGAGCAGTTCTTC.

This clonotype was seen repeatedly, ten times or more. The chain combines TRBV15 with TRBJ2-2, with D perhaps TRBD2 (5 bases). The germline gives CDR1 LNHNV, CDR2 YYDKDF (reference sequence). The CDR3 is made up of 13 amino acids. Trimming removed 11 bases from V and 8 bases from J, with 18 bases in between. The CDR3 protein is CASSSSAAGELFF. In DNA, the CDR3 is TGTGCCTCCTCTAGCTCCGCCGCTGGGGAGCTGTTTTTT.

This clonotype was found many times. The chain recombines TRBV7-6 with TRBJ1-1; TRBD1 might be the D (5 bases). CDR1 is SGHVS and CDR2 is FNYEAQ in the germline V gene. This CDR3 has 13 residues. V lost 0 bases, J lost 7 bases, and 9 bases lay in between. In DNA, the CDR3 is TGTGCCAGCAGCTTAGCTGGAGACAGTGAAGCTTTCTTT. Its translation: CASSLAGDSEAFF.

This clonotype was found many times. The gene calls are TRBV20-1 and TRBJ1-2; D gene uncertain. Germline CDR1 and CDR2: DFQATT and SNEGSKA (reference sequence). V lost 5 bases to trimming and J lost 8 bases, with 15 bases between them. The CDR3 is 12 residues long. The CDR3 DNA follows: TGCAGTGCTTTGAGACATAAAGACGGCTACACCTTC. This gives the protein CSALRHKDGYTF.

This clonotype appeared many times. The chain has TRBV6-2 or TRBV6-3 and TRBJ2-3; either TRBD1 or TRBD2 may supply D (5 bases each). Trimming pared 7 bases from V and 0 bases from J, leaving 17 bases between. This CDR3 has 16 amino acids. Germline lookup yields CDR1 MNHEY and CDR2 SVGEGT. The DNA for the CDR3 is TGTGCCAGCATCCTACGTCCGGGACCGAGCACAGATACGCAGTATTTT. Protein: CASILRPGPSTDTQYF.

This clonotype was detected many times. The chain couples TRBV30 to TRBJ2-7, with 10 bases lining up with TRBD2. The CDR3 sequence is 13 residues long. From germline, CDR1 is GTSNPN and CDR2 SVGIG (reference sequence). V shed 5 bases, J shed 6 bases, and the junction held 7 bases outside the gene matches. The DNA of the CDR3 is TGTGCCTGGGCGACTAGCGGGTTTTCCGAGCAGTACTTC. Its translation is CAWATSGFSEQYF.

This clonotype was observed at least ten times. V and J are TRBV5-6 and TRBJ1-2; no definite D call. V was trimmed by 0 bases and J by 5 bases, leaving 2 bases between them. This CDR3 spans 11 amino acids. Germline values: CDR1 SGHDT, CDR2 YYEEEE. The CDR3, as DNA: TGTGCCAGCAGCTTGGGGTATGGCTACACCTTC. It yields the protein CASSLGYGYTF. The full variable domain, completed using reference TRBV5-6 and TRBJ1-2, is DAGVTQSPTHLIKTRGQQVTLRCSPKSGHDTVSWYQQALGQGPQFIFQYYEEEERQRGNFPDRFSGHQFPNYSSELNVNALLLGDSALYLCASSLGYGYTFGSGTRLTVV.

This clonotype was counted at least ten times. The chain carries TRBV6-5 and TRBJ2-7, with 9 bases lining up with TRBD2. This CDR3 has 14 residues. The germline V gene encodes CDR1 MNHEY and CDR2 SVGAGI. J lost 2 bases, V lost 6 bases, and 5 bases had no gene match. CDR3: CASRPRLAAYEQYF. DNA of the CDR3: TGTGCCAGCAGGCCGCGACTAGCGGCCTACGAGCAGTACTTC.

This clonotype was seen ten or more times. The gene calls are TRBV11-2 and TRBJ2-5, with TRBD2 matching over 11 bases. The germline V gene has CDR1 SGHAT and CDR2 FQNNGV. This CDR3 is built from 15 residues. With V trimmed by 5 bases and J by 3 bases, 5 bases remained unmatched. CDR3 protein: CASSLGTSGEETQYF. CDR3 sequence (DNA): TGTGCCAGCAGCCTCGGGACTAGCGGAGAAGAGACCCAGTACTTC.

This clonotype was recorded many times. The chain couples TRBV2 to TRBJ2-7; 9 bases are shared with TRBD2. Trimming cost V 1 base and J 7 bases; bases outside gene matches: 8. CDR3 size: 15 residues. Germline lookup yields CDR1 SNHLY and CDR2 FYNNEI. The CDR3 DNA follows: TGTGCCAGCAGTGAAGGACTAGCGGACGCCTTAGAGCAGTACTTC. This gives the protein CASSEGLADALEQYF.

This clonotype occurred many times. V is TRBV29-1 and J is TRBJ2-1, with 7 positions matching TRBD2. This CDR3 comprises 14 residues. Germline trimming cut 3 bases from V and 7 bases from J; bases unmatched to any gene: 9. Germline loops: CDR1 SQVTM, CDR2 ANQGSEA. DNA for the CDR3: TGCAGCGTTGATTACCGGGAGGCTGGGAATGAGCAGTTCTTC. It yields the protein CSVDYREAGNEQFF.